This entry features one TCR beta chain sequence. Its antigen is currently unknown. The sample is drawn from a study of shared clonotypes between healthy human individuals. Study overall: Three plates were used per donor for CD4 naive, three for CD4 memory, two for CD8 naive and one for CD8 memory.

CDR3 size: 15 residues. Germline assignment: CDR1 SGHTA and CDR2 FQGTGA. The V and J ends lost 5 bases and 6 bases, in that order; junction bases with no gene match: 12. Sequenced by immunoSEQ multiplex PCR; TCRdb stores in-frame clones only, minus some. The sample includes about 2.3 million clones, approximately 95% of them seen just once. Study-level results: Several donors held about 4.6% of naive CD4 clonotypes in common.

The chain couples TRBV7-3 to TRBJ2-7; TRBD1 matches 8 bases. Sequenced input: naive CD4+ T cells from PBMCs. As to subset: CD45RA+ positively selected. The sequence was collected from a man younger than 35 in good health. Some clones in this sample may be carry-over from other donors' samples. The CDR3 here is CASSAQGTGGTEQYF. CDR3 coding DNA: TGTGCCAGCAGCGCCCAAGGGACAGGTGGGACCGAGCAGTACTTC.